This T cell receptor beta chain was recovered during a study of molecular identifiers for immune sequencing clone quantification. The naive CD8 libraries originated from between roughly 18,000 and 1,100,000 sorted cells and drew on 10%, 30% or 50% RNA. The CDR3 runs to 19 residues. CDR1 and CDR2 (germline): MNHEY, SVGEGT. The germline V and J ends were trimmed by 3 bases and 0 bases, with 23 bases remaining between them. Listed TCR primers, together with previously described methods, were used for the bulk TCR libraries. Via MiXCR, TCRdb re-called the PCR reads, giving one row per CDR3 protein. The sample has 250,000 to 400,000 distinct CDR3 sequences, about a fifth seen once; the top ten hold 0.81%.

The receptor was derived from a human donor in good health. Some libraries in this study had Jurkat cell RNA spiked in. The sample taken for sequencing was naive CD8+ T cells from blood, with Jurkat cell RNA spiked in. Subset noted: FACS-sorted CD8+CD4-CCR7+CD45RA+ naive T cells. The rearrangement links TRBV6-2 or TRBV6-3 to TRBJ1-1; possible D gene TRBD1, 5 bases. CDR3 region: CASSYILTGLLYMNTEAFF. In nucleotides, the CDR3 is TGTGCCAGCAGTTATATTCTTACAGGTCTTCTTTACATGAACACTGAAGCTTTCTTT.